This T cell receptor (beta chain) derives from a study of blood T cell repertoires in COVID-19. Study-level information: Samples came from the United States, Italy and Spain, spanning acute and convalescent COVID-19. PBMCs, B-cell-depleted T cells, or T cells provided the cDNA or gDNA that made up the material.

Germline V CDR1 and CDR2: SGHKS, YYEKEE (reference sequence). V was cut by 2 bases and J by 7 bases, with 15 bases left in between. This CDR3 spans 14 amino acids. The authors' processing: Quantification of nucleated cells was approximated via reference gene primer amplification. TCRdb keeps only in-frame clones here, not all; method: immunoSEQ multiplex PCR. V and J calls and clone size follow that table, whereas D and trimming were derived from the DNA. Of some 93,000 clones in the sample, 86% were seen once. The TCR comes from a woman of 80 years or more with acute or convalescent COVID-19. The chain joins TRBV5-5 to TRBJ1-1, with D unresolved. The sample was peripheral blood. CDR3 loop: CASSFWATGSEAFF. In DNA form, the CDR3 reads TGTGCCAGCAGCTTTTGGGCCACCGGGAGTGAAGCTTTCTTT.